The rows below give T cell receptor beta chains drawn from one sample of a study of T cell responses to AZD1222 COVID-19 vaccine. Here immunoSEQ multiplex PCR was the method, and the copy in TCRdb shows in-frame clones only, minus some. The profile shows under 80,000 clones, around 88% of them singletons. Sample: peripheral blood, taken on day 0 of AZD1222 vaccination. These receptors were taken from an adult in good health. Both conserved end residues are part of each CDR3. Each record gives: V gene, clone size, D gene, J gene, CDR3 protein, CDR3 DNA. D genes are given only for firm matches. Clone size appears in some rows only: once, few, many, or a class for an expanded clone.

V gene: TRBV27; clone size: once; D gene: TRBD1; J gene: TRBJ2-7; CDR3 protein: CASSRGQGIYEQYF; CDR3 DNA: TGTGCCAGCTCCAGGGGACAGGGGATATACGAGCAGTACTTC
V gene: TRBV28; clone size: NA; D gene: NA; J gene: TRBJ1-1; CDR3 protein: CASSPRVNTEAFF; CDR3 DNA: TGTGCCAGCAGTCCACGTGTGAACACTGAAGCTTTCTTT
V gene: TRBV18; clone size: NA; D gene: NA; J gene: TRBJ2-7; CDR3 protein: CASSPPFSETYEQYF; CDR3 DNA: TGTGCCAGCTCACCACCTTTTTCGGAAACCTACGAGCAGTACTTC
V gene: TRBV5-8; clone size: NA; D gene: NA; J gene: TRBJ2-5; CDR3 protein: CASSLGQGVETQYF; CDR3 DNA: TGTGCCAGCAGCTTGGGGCAGGGAGTAGAGACCCAGTACTTC
V gene: TRBV5-6; clone size: NA; D gene: NA; J gene: TRBJ1-2; CDR3 protein: CASSLARSPGIYGYTF; CDR3 DNA: TGTGCCAGCAGCTTGGCCAGGAGCCCGGGGATTTATGGCTACACCTTC
V gene: TRBV29-1; clone size: NA; D gene: NA; J gene: TRBJ1-2; CDR3 protein: CSVGGGASSYGYTF; CDR3 DNA: TGCAGCGTTGGAGGGGGGGCGTCTTCGTATGGCTACACCTTC
V gene: TRBV18; clone size: NA; D gene: NA; J gene: TRBJ1-1; CDR3 protein: CASSPQSGGADTEAFF; CDR3 DNA: TGTGCCAGCTCACCACAGTCGGGGGGCGCGGACACTGAAGCTTTCTTT
V gene: TRBV5-5; clone size: NA; D gene: TRBD1; J gene: TRBJ2-7; CDR3 protein: CASSLFGDRDHEQYF; CDR3 DNA: TGTGCCAGCAGCCTCTTCGGGGACAGGGATCACGAGCAGTACTTC
V gene: TRBV6-5; clone size: NA; D gene: NA; J gene: TRBJ2-7; CDR3 protein: CASSPLTGGNEQYF; CDR3 DNA: TGTGCCAGCAGCCCGTTGACAGGAGGGAACGAGCAGTACTTC
V gene: TRBV5-4; clone size: NA; D gene: TRBD1; J gene: TRBJ1-1; CDR3 protein: CASSFTGVDTEAFF; CDR3 DNA: TGTGCCAGCAGCTTTACAGGGGTTGACACTGAAGCTTTCTTT
V gene: TRBV2; clone size: NA; D gene: TRBD2; J gene: TRBJ2-1; CDR3 protein: CASSAPGLAGRYEQFF; CDR3 DNA: TGTGCCAGCAGCGCACCGGGACTAGCGGGAAGGTATGAGCAGTTCTTC
V gene: TRBV6-6; clone size: NA; D gene: NA; J gene: TRBJ1-1; CDR3 protein: CASGPDTEAFF; CDR3 DNA: TGTGCCAGCGGACCGGACACTGAAGCTTTCTTT
V gene: TRBV3-1/TRBV3-2; clone size: NA; D gene: NA; J gene: TRBJ2-1; CDR3 protein: CASIGYNEQFF; CDR3 DNA: TGTGCCAGCATCGGGTACAATGAGCAGTTCTTC
V gene: TRBV9; clone size: NA; D gene: NA; J gene: TRBJ2-2; CDR3 protein: CASSASPDETGELFF; CDR3 DNA: TGTGCCAGCAGCGCCAGCCCGGACGAGACCGGGGAGCTGTTTTTT
V gene: TRBV4-1; clone size: NA; D gene: NA; J gene: TRBJ2-1; CDR3 protein: CASSLVKRASSYNEQFF; CDR3 DNA: TGCGCCAGCAGCCTTGTAAAGCGGGCGAGCTCCTACAATGAGCAGTTCTTC
V gene: TRBV7-9; clone size: NA; D gene: NA; J gene: TRBJ2-1; CDR3 protein: CASSLGNNEQFF; CDR3 DNA: TGTGCCAGCAGCTTAGGTAACAATGAGCAGTTCTTC
V gene: TRBV27; clone size: NA; D gene: TRBD1; J gene: TRBJ2-2; CDR3 protein: CASSASRGPNTGELFF; CDR3 DNA: TGTGCCAGCAGCGCCTCCAGGGGGCCGAACACCGGGGAGCTGTTTTTT
V gene: TRBV5-5; clone size: NA; D gene: TRBD1; J gene: TRBJ2-7; CDR3 protein: CASSSNPGTGGGEQYF; CDR3 DNA: TGTGCCAGCAGCTCCAACCCGGGGACAGGGGGTGGTGAGCAGTACTTC
V gene: TRBV3-1/TRBV3-2; clone size: NA; D gene: NA; J gene: TRBJ1-2; CDR3 protein: CASSPGFGYTF; CDR3 DNA: TGTGCCAGCAGCCCAGGGTTTGGCTACACCTTC
V gene: TRBV30; clone size: NA; D gene: NA; J gene: TRBJ2-7; CDR3 protein: CARDLRVKYEQYF; CDR3 DNA: TGTGCCCGGGATCTGAGGGTCAAATACGAGCAGTACTTC
V gene: TRBV7-2; clone size: NA; D gene: TRBD1; J gene: TRBJ1-2; CDR3 protein: CASSLDRGPYGYTF; CDR3 DNA: TGTGCCAGCAGCTTAGACAGGGGACCCTATGGCTACACCTTC
V gene: TRBV28; clone size: NA; D gene: NA; J gene: TRBJ2-1; CDR3 protein: CAAQAVYNEQFF; CDR3 DNA: TGTGCCGCCCAAGCCGTATACAATGAGCAGTTCTTC
V gene: TRBV6-5; clone size: NA; D gene: NA; J gene: TRBJ2-7; CDR3 protein: CASNGWGEQYF; CDR3 DNA: TGTGCCAGCAACGGGTGGGGCGAGCAGTACTTC
V gene: TRBV2; clone size: NA; D gene: TRBD1; J gene: TRBJ1-6; CDR3 protein: CASSEGTGNNSPLHF; CDR3 DNA: TGTGCCAGCAGTGAGGGGACAGGGAATAATTCACCCCTCCACTTT
V gene: TRBV4-1; clone size: NA; D gene: TRBD1; J gene: TRBJ2-7; CDR3 protein: CASSQEGRGIYEQYF; CDR3 DNA: TGCGCCAGCAGCCAAGAAGGCAGGGGGATCTACGAGCAGTACTTC
V gene: TRBV5-4; clone size: NA; D gene: TRBD2; J gene: TRBJ2-7; CDR3 protein: CASSLKRGGLEQYF; CDR3 DNA: TGTGCCAGCAGCTTGAAGCGGGGGGGTTTAGAGCAGTACTTC
V gene: TRBV5-6; clone size: NA; D gene: NA; J gene: TRBJ1-1; CDR3 protein: CASSSRRGPNTEAFF; CDR3 DNA: TGTGCCAGCAGCTCACGCCGAGGACCGAACACTGAAGCTTTCTTT
V gene: TRBV9; clone size: NA; D gene: NA; J gene: TRBJ2-1; CDR3 protein: CASSVYKDNEQFF; CDR3 DNA: TGTGCCAGCAGCGTTTACAAAGACAATGAGCAGTTCTTC
V gene: TRBV7-3; clone size: NA; D gene: NA; J gene: TRBJ2-5; CDR3 protein: CASSSGSERRETQYF; CDR3 DNA: TGTGCCAGCAGCTCCGGCTCAGAAAGGAGAGAGACCCAGTACTTC
V gene: TRBV10-2; clone size: NA; D gene: TRBD1; J gene: TRBJ2-7; CDR3 protein: CASSKGQGNTYEQYF; CDR3 DNA: TGCGCCAGCAGCAAGGGACAGGGAAACACCTACGAGCAGTACTTC
V gene: TRBV6-5; clone size: NA; D gene: NA; J gene: TRBJ1-1; CDR3 protein: CASRLRTDINTEAFF; CDR3 DNA: TGTGCCAGCAGATTACGGACCGATATTAACACTGAAGCTTTCTTT
V gene: TRBV28; clone size: NA; D gene: NA; J gene: TRBJ1-5; CDR3 protein: CASTSGVRNQPQHF; CDR3 DNA: TGTGCCAGCACCTCAGGTGTTAGAAATCAGCCCCAGCATTTT
V gene: TRBV7-8; clone size: NA; D gene: NA; J gene: TRBJ1-1; CDR3 protein: CASSPRTGNTEAFF; CDR3 DNA: TGTGCCAGCAGCCCGCGAACCGGTAACACTGAAGCTTTCTTT
V gene: TRBV10-2; clone size: NA; D gene: TRBD2; J gene: TRBJ2-1; CDR3 protein: CASSNPGLAGDEQFF; CDR3 DNA: TGCGCCAGCAGTAACCCGGGACTAGCGGGAGATGAGCAGTTCTTC
V gene: TRBV28; clone size: NA; D gene: NA; J gene: TRBJ2-7; CDR3 protein: CASYTSGGQTSYEQYF; CDR3 DNA: TGTGCCAGCTACACCTCCGGGGGACAGACTTCCTACGAGCAGTACTTC
V gene: TRBV28; clone size: NA; D gene: TRBD1; J gene: TRBJ1-5; CDR3 protein: CASSKSTGEGNQPQHF; CDR3 DNA: TGTGCCAGCAGTAAATCAACAGGGGAGGGCAATCAGCCCCAGCATTTT
V gene: TRBV9; clone size: NA; D gene: NA; J gene: TRBJ1-6; CDR3 protein: CASSVGQSPYNSPLHF; CDR3 DNA: TGTGCCAGCAGCGTAGGGCAGTCCCCATATAATTCACCCCTCCACTTT
V gene: TRBV5-8; clone size: NA; D gene: NA; J gene: TRBJ2-1; CDR3 protein: CASSSDPALHNEQFF; CDR3 DNA: TGTGCCAGCAGCTCAGACCCCGCCCTTCACAATGAGCAGTTCTTC
V gene: TRBV15; clone size: NA; D gene: NA; J gene: TRBJ2-7; CDR3 protein: CATSRDPSGSTYEQYF; CDR3 DNA: TGTGCCACCAGCAGAGATCCTTCCGGGAGTACCTACGAGCAGTACTTC
V gene: TRBV7-2; clone size: NA; D gene: TRBD2; J gene: TRBJ2-7; CDR3 protein: CASSQRLAGGYEQYF; CDR3 DNA: TGTGCCAGCAGCCAAAGACTAGCGGGAGGATACGAGCAGTACTTC
V gene: TRBV19; clone size: NA; D gene: TRBD1; J gene: TRBJ2-7; CDR3 protein: CASSIGQVRYTYEQYF; CDR3 DNA: TGTGCCAGTAGTATTGGACAGGTTCGATATACCTACGAGCAGTACTTC
V gene: TRBV30; clone size: NA; D gene: NA; J gene: TRBJ1-3; CDR3 protein: CAWSVPMSDSGNTIYF; CDR3 DNA: TGTGCCTGGAGTGTACCAATGTCAGATTCTGGAAACACCATATATTTT
V gene: TRBV4-2; clone size: NA; D gene: NA; J gene: TRBJ2-1; CDR3 protein: CASSHGTFSADNEQFF; CDR3 DNA: TGTGCCAGCAGCCACGGAACTTTTTCCGCTGACAATGAGCAGTTCTTC
V gene: TRBV6-5; clone size: once; D gene: NA; J gene: TRBJ1-1; CDR3 protein: CASSYGTRSTEAFF; CDR3 DNA: TGTGCCAGCAGTTACGGGACAAGGAGCACTGAAGCTTTCTTT
V gene: TRBV15; clone size: NA; D gene: NA; J gene: TRBJ2-5; CDR3 protein: CATSHSPPYQETQYF; CDR3 DNA: TGTGCCACCAGCCATTCCCCCCCTTACCAAGAGACCCAGTACTTC
V gene: TRBV5-1; clone size: NA; D gene: TRBD1; J gene: TRBJ2-3; CDR3 protein: CASSLADGTADTQYF; CDR3 DNA: TGCGCCAGCAGCTTGGCCGACGGGACAGCAGATACGCAGTATTTT
V gene: TRBV5-1; clone size: few; D gene: NA; J gene: TRBJ1-2; CDR3 protein: CASSTLPGQRDYGYTF; CDR3 DNA: TGCGCCAGCAGCACACTTCCTGGACAGAGAGACTATGGCTACACCTTC
V gene: TRBV28; clone size: NA; D gene: NA; J gene: TRBJ2-7; CDR3 protein: CASSLGTSYEQYF; CDR3 DNA: TGTGCCAGCAGTTTAGGGACGTCCTACGAGCAGTACTTC